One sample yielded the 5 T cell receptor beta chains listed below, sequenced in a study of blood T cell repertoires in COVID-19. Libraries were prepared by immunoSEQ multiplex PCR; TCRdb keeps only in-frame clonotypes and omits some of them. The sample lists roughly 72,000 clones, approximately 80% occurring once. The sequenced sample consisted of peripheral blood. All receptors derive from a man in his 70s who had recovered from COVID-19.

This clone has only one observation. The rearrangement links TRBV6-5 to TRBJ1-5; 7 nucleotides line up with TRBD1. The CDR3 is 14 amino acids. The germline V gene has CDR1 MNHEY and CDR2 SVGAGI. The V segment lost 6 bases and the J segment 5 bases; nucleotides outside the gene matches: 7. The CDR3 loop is CASSHLDRDQPQHF. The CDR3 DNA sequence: TGTGCCAGCAGCCACCTTGACAGGGATCAGCCCCAGCATTTT.

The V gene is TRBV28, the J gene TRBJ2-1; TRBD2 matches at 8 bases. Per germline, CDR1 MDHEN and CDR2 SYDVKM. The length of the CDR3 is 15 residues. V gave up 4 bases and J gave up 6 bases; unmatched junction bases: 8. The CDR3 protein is CASSSVSGNVNEQFF. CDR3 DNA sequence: TGTGCCAGCAGTTCCGTTAGCGGGAACGTCAATGAGCAGTTCTTC.

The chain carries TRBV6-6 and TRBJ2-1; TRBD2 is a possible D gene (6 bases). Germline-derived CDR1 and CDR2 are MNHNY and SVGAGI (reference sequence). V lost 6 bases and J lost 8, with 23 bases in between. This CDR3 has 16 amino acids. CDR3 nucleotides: TGTGCCAGCAGAAAGTCCCGTGAGGAGGGACTGGATGAGCAGTTCTTC. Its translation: CASRKSREEGLDEQFF.

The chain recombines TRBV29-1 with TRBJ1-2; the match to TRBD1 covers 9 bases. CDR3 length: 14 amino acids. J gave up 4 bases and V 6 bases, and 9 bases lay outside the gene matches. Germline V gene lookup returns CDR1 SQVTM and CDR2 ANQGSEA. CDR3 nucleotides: TGCAGCGTCTCTACCGGGACAGGGAGCTATGGCTACACCTTC. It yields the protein CSVSTGTGSYGYTF.

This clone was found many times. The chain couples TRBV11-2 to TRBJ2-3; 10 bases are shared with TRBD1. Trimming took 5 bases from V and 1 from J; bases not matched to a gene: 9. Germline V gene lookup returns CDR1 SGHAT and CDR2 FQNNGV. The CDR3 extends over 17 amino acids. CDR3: CASSARQGALGTDTQYF. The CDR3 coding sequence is TGTGCCAGCAGCGCCAGACAGGGGGCGCTTGGCACAGATACGCAGTATTTT.